The rows below give T cell receptor beta chains drawn from one sample of a study of blood T cell repertoires in COVID-19. Measured with immunoSEQ multiplex PCR; TCRdb has only the in-frame clones, and not every one. The table lists some 270,000 clones, roughly 88% of them singletons. What was sequenced was peripheral blood. These receptors were taken from a woman in her seventies with acute or convalescent COVID-19. Each CDR3 is given with its conserved first and last residue. A D gene is named only where the DNA matches it firmly. Rows may omit the clone size; those that give it use once, few, many or a size class.

clone_size | j_call | v_call | d_call | cdr3_nt | cdr3_aa
NA | TRBJ1-2 | TRBV3-1/TRBV3-2 | TRBD1 | TGTGCCAGCAGCTACCGGGACAGGGTCTATGGCTACACCTTC | CASSYRDRVYGYTF
NA | TRBJ1-5 | TRBV19 | NA | TGTGCCAGTAGTATAGTGGGGCAGGGAGGAGGCAGGCCCCAGCATTTT | CASSIVGQGGGRPQHF
NA | TRBJ2-3 | TRBV5-4 | TRBD2 | TGTGCCAGCAGACCTGGGACTAGCGGGACAGATACGCAGTATTTT | CASRPGTSGTDTQYF
NA | TRBJ1-2 | TRBV18 | TRBD1 | TGTGCCAGCTCACCACCAGGGGGCGGCTATGGCTACACCTTC | CASSPPGGGYGYTF
once | TRBJ2-5 | TRBV30 | NA | TGTGCCTGGAATCTCCAAGAGACCCAGTACTTC | CAWNLQETQYF
few | TRBJ1-2 | TRBV2 | NA | TGTGCCAGCAGTAACAAACCTAACTATGGCTACACCTTC | CASSNKPNYGYTF
NA | TRBJ2-1 | TRBV7-2 | TRBD2 | TGTGCCAGCAGCCAGCTAGCGGGAGGGTGGAATGAGCAGTTCTTC | CASSQLAGGWNEQFF
few | TRBJ1-1 | TRBV30 | NA | TGTGCCTGGAGTGCATCCGGGGGGCAGTCCAAAGACACTGAAGCTTTCTTT | CAWSASGGQSKDTEAFF
NA | TRBJ1-1 | TRBV3-1/TRBV3-2 | NA | TGTGCCAGCAGCCTACAGGGAAACACTGAAGCTTTCTTT | CASSLQGNTEAFF
NA | TRBJ2-3 | TRBV5-5 | TRBD1 | TGTGCCAGCAGCTTGGGGACAGGGGTAGATACGCAGTATTTT | CASSLGTGVDTQYF
NA | TRBJ1-1 | TRBV3-1/TRBV3-2 | TRBD1 | TGTGCCAGCAGCCTACCCGGGACAGGGGGCGCATCGGCTTTCTTT | CASSLPGTGGASAFF
once | TRBJ2-7 | TRBV3-1/TRBV3-2 | NA | TGTGCCAGCAGCCAAGATCTCGGCACGTTGAACTACGGGCAGTACTTC | CASSQDLGTLNYGQYF
NA | TRBJ2-3 | TRBV3-1/TRBV3-2 | NA | TGTGCCAGCAGCCATGGGGCGGTGGCAGATACGCAGTATTTT | CASSHGAVADTQYF
NA | TRBJ2-7 | TRBV5-1 | NA | TGCGCCAGCAGCTCCGGGTGGGGCACCACCTACGAGCAGTACTTC | CASSSGWGTTYEQYF
NA | TRBJ2-7 | TRBV5-6 | NA | TGTGCCAGCAGCTTGTTACAGAACTACGAGCAGTACTTC | CASSLLQNYEQYF
NA | TRBJ2-1 | TRBV6-5 | NA | TGTGCCAGCAGTTATGGAGGTGGGGCCTACAATGAGCAGTTCTTC | CASSYGGGAYNEQFF
few | TRBJ2-2 | TRBV11-2 | NA | TGTGCCAGCAGCTTAACTAACACCGGGGAGCTGTTTTTT | CASSLTNTGELFF
few | TRBJ2-5 | TRBV7-3 | TRBD2 | TGTGCCAGCAGCTTAAGTCCAGCGGGGGGGATGGAGACCCAGTACTTC | CASSLSPAGGMETQYF
NA | TRBJ1-4 | TRBV18 | TRBD1 | TGTGCCAGCCAATCCGGGGACAGGGGGAGAGAAAAACTGTTTTTT | CASQSGDRGREKLFF
NA | TRBJ2-5 | TRBV19 | TRBD1 | TGTGCCAGTAGTGCGGGCAGACAGGGTTATGAGACCCAGTACTTC | CASSAGRQGYETQYF
few | TRBJ1-2 | TRBV2 | NA | TGTGCCAGCTCCCCAGGGGTCTATGGCTACACCTTC | CASSPGVYGYTF
NA | TRBJ1-1 | TRBV19 | TRBD1 | TGTGCCAGTGCGGGACAGGGGCCGAACACTGAAGCTTTCTTT | CASAGQGPNTEAFF
NA | TRBJ2-5 | TRBV7-9 | TRBD1 | TGTGCCAGCGGATCCTACAGGGGCCGGGAGACCCAGTACTTC | CASGSYRGRETQYF
NA | TRBJ2-3 | TRBV5-4 | NA | TGTGCCAGCAGCTTGGCGCCAGGGGTGGATACGCAGTATTTT | CASSLAPGVDTQYF
NA | TRBJ2-3 | TRBV29-1 | TRBD1 | TGCAGCGTCCGACAGGGAACCAGCACAGATACGCAGTATTTT | CSVRQGTSTDTQYF
NA | TRBJ1-5 | TRBV2 | NA | TGTGCCAGCAGTACGGCCAATAGGGGTATTTCGCCCCAGCATTTT | CASSTANRGISPQHF
NA | TRBJ1-5 | TRBV18 | NA | TGTGCCAGCTCACCAGGGCAGACTCAGCCCCAGCATTTT | CASSPGQTQPQHF
NA | TRBJ1-1 | TRBV3-1/TRBV3-2 | NA | TGTGCCAGCAGCCAGGCCTTCAGGGGCGGCGCTGAAGCTTTCTTT | CASSQAFRGGAEAFF
NA | TRBJ1-1 | TRBV3-1/TRBV3-2 | NA | TGTGCCAGCAGCCAAGTGGGGGGAGGAAGCACTGAAGCTTTCTTT | CASSQVGGGSTEAFF
NA | TRBJ1-6 | TRBV15 | NA | TGTGCCACCAGCAGAGATCAGACAGGAGGCAATAATTCACCCCTCCACTTT | CATSRDQTGGNNSPLHF
NA | TRBJ1-6 | TRBV3-1/TRBV3-2 | NA | TGTGCCAGCACCCTTTCTGGCGGGTTTTCACCCCTCCACTTT | CASTLSGGFSPLHF
NA | TRBJ1-1 | TRBV7-8 | NA | TGTGCCAGCAGCCAAGGGGGGGGCACTGAAGCTTTCTTT | CASSQGGGTEAFF
NA | TRBJ1-1 | TRBV6-1 | TRBD1 | TGTGCCAGCAGTGACGGGACAGGGACCCTTATTGAAGCTTTCTTT | CASSDGTGTLIEAFF
NA | TRBJ2-1 | TRBV7-3 | TRBD1 | TGTGCCAGCAGCTTAGGACAGGGTCCTCACAATGAGCAGTTCTTC | CASSLGQGPHNEQFF
NA | TRBJ1-1 | TRBV29-1 | NA | TGCAGCTCGTTAGTAGGGGGTAACACTGAAGCTTTCTTT | CSSLVGGNTEAFF
NA | TRBJ2-3 | TRBV25-1 | NA | TGTGCCAGCAGTGAGATTCGGGGGGCGGACACAGATACGCAGTATTTT | CASSEIRGADTDTQYF
NA | TRBJ2-2 | TRBV7-9 | NA | TGTGCCAGCAGCCCCGGGACTTTGAACACCGGGGAGCTGTTTTTT | CASSPGTLNTGELFF